Sequencing of this TCR beta chain was carried out in a study of early T cells in non-severe SARS-CoV-2 infection (dated by TCRdb to the early 2020s). Study-wide context: Because TCR sequencing was done on bulk RNA from unsorted whole blood, the alpha and beta chains could not be paired. Summary of the overall study and its limitations: VDJdb matching was skewed toward anti-spike CD8 responses and likely underestimated virus-specific expansions by missing private and CD4 specificities.

This clonotype was counted ten times or more. Its recognized antigen is unknown. Base-call qualities are not available, and no considerably larger clone is one nucleotide away. Library construction relied on 5' RACE. The sequencer was a NextSeq 500. Unique molecular identifiers were attached to individual cDNA molecules in the TCR library protocol so that sequencing error and PCR bias could be corrected. Both TCR alpha and beta chains were sequenced, and tight co-correlation was observed between alpha and beta sequence abundances in each sample. Per the original workflow: Decombinator V4 was used to annotate the V gene, J gene and CDR3 of the TCR sequences. Expanded TCRs were defined as changing significantly between any two time points under a Poisson model with p below 0.0001. TCR abundances were normalised to the total number of TCRs sequenced per sample and were expressed as counts per million. TRAV1-2 paired with TRAJ12, TRAJ20 or TRAJ33 defined MAIT TCRs, while TRAV10 paired with TRAJ18 defined iNKT TCRs. VDJdb, accessed on 1 November 2021, was searched for TCRs annotated for CMV, EBV and SARS-CoV-2, and TCRs annotated for more than one antigen were excluded. TCRdb reprocessing: public reads trimmed at Q25 with fastp, clones called with MiXCR, in-frame beta chains kept. Every distinct CDR3 protein forms one entry, paired with its most common genes and DNA. None of the V and J calls come from the authors' own analysis; TCRdb made them. The sample records approximately 58,000 distinct CDR3 sequences, under 14% of which are singletons. Jointly, the top ten make up 10% of the sample.

The germline ends are 12 bases apart after V is trimmed by 3 bases and J by 4 bases. The CDR3 goes from the cysteine to the phenylalanine over 13 residues. CDR3 DNA is the only sequence kept; it has 39 bases, read in frame from the first base. Reading the germline V gene (reference sequence) gives CDR1 DFQATT and CDR2 SNEGSKA. This was a case-control study nested in a cohort of healthcare workers in London, UK, who had nasopharyngeal swab PCR tests and blood samples taken every week. Between 23 and 31 March 2020, the week of the UK lockdown, healthcare workers were enrolled and then followed up weekly for as long as 16 weeks.

The chain is made from TRBV20-1 and TRBJ1-1; the D gene is perhaps TRBD1, from 5 matching bases. The receptor's source is an adult who was a healthcare worker with PCR-confirmed SARS-CoV-2 infection or an uninfected control (not recorded which). The source material was whole blood. CDR3 reads: CSASIRVGTEAFF. The bases read TGCAGTGCTAGTATCAGGGTTGGCACTGAAGCTTTCTTT.